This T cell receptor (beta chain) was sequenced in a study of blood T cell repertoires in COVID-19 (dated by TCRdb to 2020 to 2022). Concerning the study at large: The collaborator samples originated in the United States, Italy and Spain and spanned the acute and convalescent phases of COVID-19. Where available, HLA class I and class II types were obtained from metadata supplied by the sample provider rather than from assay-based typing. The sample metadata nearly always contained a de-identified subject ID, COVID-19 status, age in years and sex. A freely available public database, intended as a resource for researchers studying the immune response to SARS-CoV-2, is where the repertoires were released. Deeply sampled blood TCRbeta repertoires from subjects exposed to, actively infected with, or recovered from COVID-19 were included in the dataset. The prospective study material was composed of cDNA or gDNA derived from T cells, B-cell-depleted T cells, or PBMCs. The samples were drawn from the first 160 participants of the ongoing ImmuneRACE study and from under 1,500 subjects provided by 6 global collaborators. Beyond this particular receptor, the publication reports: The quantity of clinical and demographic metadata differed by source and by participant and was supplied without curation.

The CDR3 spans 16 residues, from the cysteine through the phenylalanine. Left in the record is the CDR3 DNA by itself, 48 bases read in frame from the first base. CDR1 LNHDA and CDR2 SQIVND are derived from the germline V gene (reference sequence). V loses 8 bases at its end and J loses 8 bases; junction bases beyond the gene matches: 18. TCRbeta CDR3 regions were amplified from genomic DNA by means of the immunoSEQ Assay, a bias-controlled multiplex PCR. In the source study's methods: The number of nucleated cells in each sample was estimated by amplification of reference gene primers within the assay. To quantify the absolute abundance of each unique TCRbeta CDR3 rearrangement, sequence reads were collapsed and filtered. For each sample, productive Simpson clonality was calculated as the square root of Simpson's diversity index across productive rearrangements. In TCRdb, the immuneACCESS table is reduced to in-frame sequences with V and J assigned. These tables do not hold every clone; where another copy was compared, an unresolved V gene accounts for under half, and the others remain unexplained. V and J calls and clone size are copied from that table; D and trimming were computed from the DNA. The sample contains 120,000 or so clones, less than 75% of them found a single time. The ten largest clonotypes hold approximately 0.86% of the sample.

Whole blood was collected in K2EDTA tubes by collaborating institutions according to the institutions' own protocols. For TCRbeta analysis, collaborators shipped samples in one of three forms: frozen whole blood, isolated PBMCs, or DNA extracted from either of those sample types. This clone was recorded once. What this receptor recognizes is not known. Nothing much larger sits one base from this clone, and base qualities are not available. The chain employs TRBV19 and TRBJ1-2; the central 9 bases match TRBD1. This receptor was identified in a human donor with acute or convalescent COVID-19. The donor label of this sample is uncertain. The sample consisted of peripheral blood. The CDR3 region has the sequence CASFTQPQGAVGGYTF. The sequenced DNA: TGTGCCAGTTTTACTCAACCACAGGGGGCCGTAGGAGGCTACACCTTC.